Listed below are T cell receptor beta chains from one sample, sequenced in a study of radiotherapy plus CTLA-4 blockade in lung cancer. Measured with immunoSEQ multiplex PCR; TCRdb has only the in-frame clones, and not every one. The data hold 26,000 or so clones, with approximately 79% observed a single time. The sample consisted of peripheral blood, taken from a patient treated with radiotherapy plus ipilimumab. The receptors come from a human donor with non-small cell lung cancer who had stable disease on radiotherapy plus ipilimumab. CDR3s include the opening cysteine and the closing phenylalanine or tryptophan. A D gene is named only where the DNA matches it firmly. Only some rows state a clone size, as once, few, many or a class for expanded clones.

TGTGCCAGCAGTGAAGCGTCTAGGAGGCAAGAGGCCCAGTACTTC | CASSEASRRQEAQYF | TRBJ2-5 | - | 15 | - | TRBV2
TGCAGCGTTTACAGGGATGGCTACACCTTC | CSVYRDGYTF | TRBJ1-2 | - | 10 | - | TRBV29-1
TGCGCCAGTTCTGAGGGGTATAGCAATCAGCCCCAGCATTTT | CASSEGYSNQPQHF | TRBJ1-5 | - | 14 | - | TRBV5-1
TGTGCCAGCGGGACAGAGAATGAGCAGTTCTTC | CASGTENEQFF | TRBJ2-1 | TRBD1 | 11 | - | TRBV2
TGTGCCAGTAGTATAATAAGGATGGCGGGGGGGCCAGATACGCAGTATTTT | CASSIIRMAGGPDTQYF | TRBJ2-3 | TRBD2 | 17 | - | TRBV19
TGTGCTAGTGGGCCAAGGGCCACAGAGACCCAGTACTTC | CASGPRATETQYF | TRBJ2-5 | - | 13 | - | TRBV12-5
TGTGCCAGTAGTAGCCAAGGGAGTCTAAACTATGGCTACACCTTC | CASSSQGSLNYGYTF | TRBJ1-2 | - | 15 | - | TRBV19
TGTGCCAGCAGCAACCGACAGGGCCCGAACACTGAAGCTTTCTTT | CASSNRQGPNTEAFF | TRBJ1-1 | TRBD1 | 15 | - | TRBV7-8
TGTGCCAGCAGCTTGATTGTGAAGATCACTGAAGCTTTCTTT | CASSLIVKITEAFF | TRBJ1-1 | - | 14 | - | TRBV5-4
TGTGCCAGCAAGCCAGCGGGGGGACAAGAGACCCAGTACTTC | CASKPAGGQETQYF | TRBJ2-5 | TRBD2 | 14 | - | TRBV5-4
TGTGCCAGTAGTGGGGGCGCGGGGAATCAGCCCCAGCATTTT | CASSGGAGNQPQHF | TRBJ1-5 | - | 14 | - | TRBV19
TGTGCCAGCTCACCAGATATGCGCACAGATACGCAGTATTTT | CASSPDMRTDTQYF | TRBJ2-3 | - | 14 | - | TRBV18
TGTGCCACCAGCACCGGGCTAGCGGGGTCCCCCGGGTCCGAGCAGTACTTC | CATSTGLAGSPGSEQYF | TRBJ2-7 | TRBD2 | 17 | - | TRBV15
TGTGCCAGCAGCCCCCGTCGGGGCTCTGGCTACACCTTC | CASSPRRGSGYTF | TRBJ1-2 | - | 13 | - | TRBV7-9
TGTGCCAGCAGTTCCCCCCCCCTTGAAAAACTGTTTTTT | CASSSPPLEKLFF | TRBJ1-4 | - | 13 | - | TRBV6-9
TGTGCCAGCAGCCCCTCGAGAGAGTACACCGGGGAGCTGTTTTTT | CASSPSREYTGELFF | TRBJ2-2 | - | 15 | - | TRBV7-2
TGTGCCAGCAGTGCACCAGGGAACCCTAACTATGGCTACACCTTC | CASSAPGNPNYGYTF | TRBJ1-2 | - | 15 | - | TRBV6-1
TGTGCCAGCAGCTTGGGGCAGCCCCAGCATTTT | CASSLGQPQHF | TRBJ1-5 | - | 11 | - | TRBV5-8
TGTGCCAGCATGGGGGTCGGCGGCACTAATTCACCCCTCCACTTT | CASMGVGGTNSPLHF | TRBJ1-6 | - | 15 | - | TRBV6-1
TGCGCCAGCAGCTCCGTTGGGTCTGGAAACACCATATATTTT | CASSSVGSGNTIYF | TRBJ1-3 | - | 14 | - | TRBV5-1
TGTGCCAGCACCCCCCGCAGCTCTGGAAACACCATATATTTT | CASTPRSSGNTIYF | TRBJ1-3 | - | 14 | few | TRBV7-8
TGTGCCAGCACTCGAGGGTATCGCACCGGGGAGCTGTTTTTT | CASTRGYRTGELFF | TRBJ2-2 | - | 14 | - | TRBV6-5
TGTGCCAGCTCACCACCGGGGTTGTATGGCTACACCTTC | CASSPPGLYGYTF | TRBJ1-2 | - | 13 | - | TRBV18
TGTGCCAGCACCTTACAGGCGGGGGCCAATGAGCAGTTCTTC | CASTLQAGANEQFF | TRBJ2-1 | - | 14 | - | TRBV7-2
TGCGCCAGCAGCCAAGACCTGACAGGTTTGGGAGATACGCAGTATTTT | CASSQDLTGLGDTQYF | TRBJ2-3 | - | 16 | - | TRBV4-3
TGCGCCAGCAGGGCCAGGGACAGGGGTCCTCACAATGAGCAGTTCTTC | CASRARDRGPHNEQFF | TRBJ2-1 | TRBD1 | 16 | few | TRBV10-1
TGCAGCGTTGAGGCGGGGACGGAGGGGACCGGGGAGCTGTTTTTT | CSVEAGTEGTGELFF | TRBJ2-2 | - | 15 | - | TRBV29-1
TGTGCCAGCAGTTCCCCCACAGATACGCAGTATTTT | CASSSPTDTQYF | TRBJ2-3 | - | 12 | - | TRBV6-6
TGTGCCAGCAGCCAAGGTGGGAACGGGGGGGCCGGAGATACGCAGTATTTT | CASSQGGNGGAGDTQYF | TRBJ2-3 | TRBD2 | 17 | once | TRBV4-2
TGTGCCAGCAGCTTAACTCGACAGGGGGCGGGTGGCTACACCTTC | CASSLTRQGAGGYTF | TRBJ1-2 | TRBD1 | 15 | - | TRBV7-2
TGCGCCAGCAGCTTGGATAGGACTAGCGGGGAAGAGACCCAGTACTTC | CASSLDRTSGEETQYF | TRBJ2-5 | TRBD2 | 16 | - | TRBV5-1
TGTGCCAGCAGTGAAATGGTGGGGACAGGGGGGAATGGCTACACCTTC | CASSEMVGTGGNGYTF | TRBJ1-2 | TRBD1 | 16 | few | TRBV6-1
TGTGCCAGCAGGTCTGGACAGGTAAAGAATGAGCAGTTCTTC | CASRSGQVKNEQFF | TRBJ2-1 | TRBD1 | 14 | - | TRBV2
TGCGCCAGCAGCCAAGATCCCGGCGTTTCCGAGCAGTTCTTC | CASSQDPGVSEQFF | TRBJ2-1 | - | 14 | - | TRBV4-3
TGTGCCAGTAGTATAGTAGGGATTTATAGCAATCAGCCCCAGCATTTT | CASSIVGIYSNQPQHF | TRBJ1-5 | - | 16 | - | TRBV19
TGTGCCAGCAGCTTAGGGACCCCCCGGGGCACTGAAGCTTTCTTT | CASSLGTPRGTEAFF | TRBJ1-1 | - | 15 | - | TRBV7-8